Shown below are 10 T cell receptor beta chains from a single sample sequenced in a study of shared clonotypes between healthy human individuals. Here immunoSEQ multiplex PCR was the method, and the copy in TCRdb shows in-frame clones only, minus some. This sample yields around 650,000 clones, of which about 95% are seen a single time; less than 0.13% belongs to the top ten. Terminally differentiated effector memory CD45RA+ cells were excluded by CCR7 positive selection of CD45RO-negative cells. The source material was naive CD8+ T cells sorted from blood. The receptors here all came from a woman aged 30 to 39 in good health.

The V call is TRBV27, the J call TRBJ1-4; D uncertain. Germline-derived CDR1 and CDR2 are MNHEY and SMNVEV (reference sequence). Trimming removed 5 bases at V and 0 bases at J, with 10 bases between. The CDR3 runs 15 residues. The CDR3 region has the DNA TGTGCCAGCAGTCCCTACACCTCAACTAATGAAAAACTGTTTTTT. It translates to CASSPYTSTNEKLFF.

This sequence joins TRBV27 and TRBJ2-2; perhaps TRBD2 as D (6 bases). V lost 7 bases and J 4 bases, leaving 13 bases between the germline ends. CDR3 length: 14 amino acids. Germline loops: CDR1 MNHEY, CDR2 SMNVEV (reference sequence). DNA of the CDR3: TGTGCCAGCAATCCGGTGGGGGGCACCGGGGAGCTGTTTTTT. It codes for CASNPVGGTGELFF.

The rearrangement uses TRBV5-1 and TRBJ2-2; 7 nucleotides agree with TRBD2. V gave up 4 bases and J gave up 10 bases; unmatched junction bases: 7. CDR3 length: 13 residues. Looked up from germline, CDR1 is SGHRS and CDR2 is YFSETQ. The DNA of the CDR3 is TGCGCCAGCAGCCCAGCGACTAGCTCGGAGCTGTTTTTT. It codes for CASSPATSSELFF. Full variable domain (missing parts from reference TRBV5-1 and TRBJ2-2): KAGVTQTPRYLIKTRGQQVTLSCSPISGHRSVSWYQQTPGQGLQFLFEYFSETQRNKGNFPGRFSGRQFSNSRSEMNVSTLELGDSALYLCASSPATSSELFFGEGSRLTVL.

This chain links TRBV28 with TRBJ1-5, with a weak D call TRBD1 (5 bases). The V end lost 7 bases, the J end lost 0 bases, and 10 bases lay between the germline ends. The CDR3 contains 14 residues. In germline, CDR1 is MDHEN, CDR2 SYDVKM. CDR3 sequence reads: CASKGPDSNQPQHF. The DNA for the CDR3 is TGTGCCAGCAAGGGACCAGATAGCAATCAGCCCCAGCATTTT. Full variable domain (missing parts from reference TRBV28 and TRBJ1-5): DVKVTQSSRYLVKRTGEKVFLECVQDMDHENMFWYRQDPGLGLRLIYFSYDVKMKEKGDIPEGYSVSREKKERFSLILESASTNQTSMYLCASKGPDSNQPQHFGDGTRLSIL.

The rearrangement joins TRBV4-1 to TRBJ1-1; 9 bases map to TRBD1. Trimming removed 3 bases from V and 7 bases from J; junction bases left unmatched: 15. The CDR3 covers 17 residues. CDR1 and CDR2 (germline): MGHRA, YSYEKL. The CDR3 loop is CASSQHGTGTGGNEAFF. In nucleotides, the CDR3 is TGCGCCAGCAGCCAGCATGGGACAGGGACCGGTGGGAATGAAGCTTTCTTT.

This clone was found once. The rearrangement links TRBV29-1 to TRBJ2-1, with a tentative D call TRBD2 (6 bases). V lost 5 bases and J 4 bases, leaving 15 bases between the germline ends. The CDR3 totals 14 residues. CDR1 and CDR2 from the germline V gene are SQVTM and ANQGSEA. CDR3 sequence: CSVRASDSYNEQFF. Here the CDR3 DNA reads TGCAGCGTTCGAGCTAGCGACTCTTACAATGAGCAGTTCTTC.

The chain combines TRBV28 with TRBJ1-5; D uncertain. Germline V CDR1 and CDR2: MDHEN, SYDVKM. The CDR3 is 14 amino acids. V was shortened by 5 bases and J by 4 bases, with 12 bases between the two germline ends. DNA for the CDR3: TGTGCCAGCAGTCCAAGGCTGCCAAATCAGCCCCAGCATTTT. Protein sequence: CASSPRLPNQPQHF.

This sequence joins TRBV27 and TRBJ2-7, with TRBD1 identical over 8 bases. Germline lookup yields CDR1 MNHEY and CDR2 SMNVEV (reference sequence). V shed 3 bases, J shed 6 bases, and the junction held 7 bases outside the gene matches. The CDR3 contains 14 residues. The CDR3 loop reads CASSFLGQAFEQYF. The CDR3 bases are TGTGCCAGCAGTTTTCTGGGACAGGCGTTCGAGCAGTACTTC.

This sequence joins TRBV6-1 and TRBJ2-1, with TRBD1 matching 7 bases. Per the germline V gene, CDR1 is MNHNS and CDR2 is SASEGT. The CDR3 runs to 16 residues. V shed 1 base, J shed 5 bases, and the junction held 8 bases outside the gene matches. The DNA for the CDR3 is TGTGCCAGCAGTGAAGGAATAGGGACAGCAGACAATGAGCAGTTCTTC. Its translation is CASSEGIGTADNEQFF.

J is TRBJ2-3 and V is TRBV27; TRBD2 agrees at 8 bases. The V and J ends lost 3 bases and 4 bases, in that order; junction bases with no gene match: 12. The CDR3 consists of 17 residues. The germline V gene encodes CDR1 MNHEY and CDR2 SMNVEV (reference sequence). This chain's CDR3 is CASSFQQPGLVSDTQYF. CDR3 in DNA: TGTGCCAGCAGTTTTCAACAGCCGGGACTAGTATCAGATACGCAGTATTTT.